The next 27 T cell receptor beta chains were all read from a single sample in a study of vaccination and CD4 T cells after COVID-19. The Oncomine TCR Beta short-read assay sequenced DNA from cultured CD4+ T cells. TCRdb reanalysed the PCR reads using MiXCR and keeps one entry per CDR3 protein. Of about 24,000 distinct CDR3 sequences in the sample, 49% are singletons; the top ten hold approximately 6.1%. Treatment denoted: approximately 11-day PBMC culture with coronavirus spike peptide pools or control peptides (ViraFEST assay). For these TCRs, the target antigens are not known. What was sequenced was CD4+ T cells from blood, cultured in vitro. The receptors shown here come from a human donor who had recovered from COVID-19.

Only one count was recorded for this clonotype. The rearrangement links TRBV4-3 to TRBJ1-5, with unresolved D. The V end lost 0 bases, the J end lost 2 bases, and 20 bases lay between the germline ends. This CDR3 region has 19 residues. Germline-derived CDR1 and CDR2 are LGHNA and YSLEER. CDR3 in amino acids: CASSQDYTDSRPGNQPQHF. For the CDR3, the DNA is TGCGCCAGCAGCCAAGACTATACGGACTCCCGCCCAGGCAATCAGCCCCAGCATTTT.

This chain links TRBV20-1 with TRBJ2-7; D might be TRBD1 (9 bases). The CDR3 is 14 residues long. Trimming shortened V by 6 bases and J by 6 bases, and 21 bases separated the two germline ends. From germline, CDR1 is DFQATT and CDR2 SNEGSKA (reference sequence). The CDR3 is CSALPGQGLGEQYF. CDR3 DNA sequence: TGCAGTGCCCTACCGGGACAGGGACTAGGCGAGCAGTACTTC.

This rearrangement joins TRBV6-5 to TRBJ2-1; D unresolved. The CDR3 is 16 residues long. The V gene's germline CDR1 is MNHEY and CDR2 SVGAGI. With 0 bases removed from V and 5 bases from J, the gap between germline ends came to 14 bases. The CDR3: CASSYSAPRIDNEQFF. CDR3 in DNA: TGTGCCAGCAGTTACTCGGCGCCCAGGATTGACAATGAGCAGTTCTTC.

This chain connects TRBV7-9 to TRBJ2-7; maybe TRBD1 (7 bases). The ends were cut back, 5 bases at V and 2 bases at J, with 13 bases in the middle. The CDR3 is 14 amino acids. Per the germline V gene, CDR1 is SEHNR and CDR2 is FQNEAQ (reference sequence). Here the CDR3 DNA reads TGTGCCAGCAGCCGGCGGGACAGTCCCTACGAGCAGTACTTC. It codes for CASSRRDSPYEQYF.

CDR3 amino acids: CASSYSSPRTRPRGQGVWEPQHF. CDR3 DNA sequence: TGTGCCAGCAGTTACTCTTCACCGCGGACAAGACCCCGCGGACAGGGGGTCTGGGAGCCCCAGCATTTT. The chain has TRBV6-5 and TRBJ1-5; TRBD1 matches 10 bases. V gave up 0 bases and J gave up 8 bases; unmatched junction bases: 28. The CDR3 loop spans 23 amino acids. Germline assignment: CDR1 MNHEY and CDR2 SVGAGI.

This clonotype was seen a single time. This rearrangement joins TRBV5-4 to TRBJ2-1, with 9 bases fitting TRBD1. Germline-derived CDR1 and CDR2 are SGHNT and YYREEE (reference sequence). V lost 10 bases and J lost 7; bases outside the gene matches: 12. The CDR3 covers 14 residues. The CDR3 reads CAVRGQGSRNEQFF. In nucleotides, the CDR3 is TGTGCCGTCCGGGGACAGGGAAGTAGGAATGAGCAGTTCTTC.

In this sample, this clonotype turned up a few times. This chain links TRBV5-1 with TRBJ2-1; D ambiguous. Looked up from germline, CDR1 is SGHRS and CDR2 is YFSETQ. This CDR3 contains 18 residues. V was cut by 0 bases and J by 0 bases, with 16 bases left in between. Here the CDR3 DNA reads TGCGCCAGCAGCTTGGCCATCGGAACTACCAGCTCCTACAATGAGCAGTTCTTC. Its protein product is CASSLAIGTTSSYNEQFF. Variable domain in full (rest from reference TRBV5-1 and TRBJ2-1): KAGVTQTPRYLIKTRGQQVTLSCSPISGHRSVSWYQQTPGQGLQFLFEYFSETQRNKGNFPGRFSGRQFSNSRSEMNVSTLELGDSALYLCASSLAIGTTSSYNEQFFGPGTRLTVL.

This clonotype was seen just once. J is TRBJ2-3 and V is TRBV5-6; TRBD1 matches at 9 bases. The CDR3 spans 18 residues. Trimming took 4 bases from V and 3 from J; bases not matched to a gene: 15. Germline CDR1 reads SGHDT; CDR2 reads YYEEEE. CDR3 nucleotide sequence: TGTGCCAGCAGCCCCGGGACAGGGTTTATTCTATCGACAGATACGCAGTATTTT. Translating gives CASSPGTGFILSTDTQYF.

The CDR3 region has the DNA TGTGCCAGCAGCCTACGGGACAGGGGGCCTCTTGATGAAGCTTTCTTT. Amino acid sequence: CASSLRDRGPLDEAFF. The chain combines TRBV11-3 with TRBJ1-1; 12 positions match TRBD1. Germline values: CDR1 SGHNT, CDR2 YENEEA. CDR3 length: 16 amino acids. V shed 5 bases and J 7 bases; nucleotides not matched to a gene: 11.

The chain joins TRBV28 to TRBJ2-5, with D tentatively TRBD1 or TRBD2 (6 bases each). The V end lost 5 bases, the J end lost 2 bases, and 21 bases lay between the germline ends. The germline V gene has CDR1 MDHEN and CDR2 SYDVKM. CDR3 length: 17 residues. The CDR3 sequence is CASSTGTALGRQETQYF. The CDR3 nucleotides read TGTGCCAGCAGTACAGGGACGGCCCTGGGGAGGCAAGAGACCCAGTACTTC.

V gene TRBV6-4 combines with J gene TRBJ2-1; D is possibly TRBD1 (6 bases). The CDR3 extends over 13 amino acids. V was trimmed by 4 bases and J by 6 bases, leaving 10 bases between them. Germline loops: CDR1 MRHNA, CDR2 SNTAGT. The CDR3 DNA reads as TGTGCCAGCAGTGTTACAGGGATCAATGAGCAGTTCTTC. It yields the protein CASSVTGINEQFF.

The J gene is TRBJ2-3, the V gene TRBV4-1; weak D call: TRBD1 (5 bases). CDR3 length: 17 amino acids. The V end lost 1 base, the J end lost 0 bases, and 14 bases lay between the germline ends. Germline values: CDR1 MGHRA, CDR2 YSYEKL. The CDR3 is CASSQGGRGPSTDTQYF. DNA for the CDR3: TGCGCCAGCAGCCAAGGGGGAAGGGGCCCGAGCACAGATACGCAGTATTTT.

The chain couples TRBV5-1 to TRBJ1-2; 7 nucleotides match TRBD1. The germline gives CDR1 SGHRS, CDR2 YFSETQ. V trimming: 3 bases; J trimming: 4 bases; junction bases outside the gene matches: 9. The CDR3 is 15 residues long. Here the CDR3 reads CASSSLTAGGYGYTF. CDR3 sequence (DNA): TGCGCCAGCAGCTCCCTTACCGCAGGGGGCTATGGCTACACCTTC.

The V and J genes are TRBV20-1 and TRBJ1-6, with 9 bases matching TRBD1. V gave up 0 bases and J gave up 10 bases; unmatched junction bases: 4. The CDR3 runs 14 residues. Germline-derived CDR1 and CDR2 are DFQATT and SNEGSKA (reference sequence). The CDR3 spells CSARDEGTGSPLHF. CDR3 nucleotide sequence: TGCAGTGCTAGAGATGAGGGGACAGGGTCACCCCTCCACTTT.

The chain combines TRBV30 with TRBJ1-1; 8 bases match TRBD1. The V gene end was trimmed by 3 bases and the J gene end by 7 bases; junction bases not matched to a gene: 7. The CDR3 consists of 13 residues. The germline V gene has CDR1 GTSNPN and CDR2 SVGIG (reference sequence). CDR3: CAWRPGGTGEAFF. CDR3 coding DNA: TGTGCCTGGAGACCAGGGGGCACAGGTGAAGCTTTCTTT.

This rearrangement joins TRBV28 to TRBJ1-5, with D uncertain. Germline V lookup: CDR1 MDHEN, CDR2 SYDVKM. This CDR3 region has 15 residues. V lost 4 bases and J lost 2, with 12 bases in between. CDR3 in amino acids: CASSSGGHGNQPQHF. The CDR3 DNA reads TGTGCCAGCAGTTCGGGCGGGCATGGCAATCAGCCCCAGCATTTT.

A few counts support this clonotype. The V call is TRBV6-4, the J call TRBJ2-3, with D perhaps matching TRBD1 (5 bases). Germline V gene sequence: CDR1 MRHNA, CDR2 SNTAGT. The CDR3 has 14 amino acids. Trimming left V 3 bases short and J 2 bases short, with 9 bases between. CDR3 in DNA: TGTGCCAGCAGTGAACAGGTACACACAGATACGCAGTATTTT. Its translation: CASSEQVHTDTQYF.

V and J are TRBV24-1 and TRBJ2-2; 10 bases match TRBD2. The CDR3 is 13 amino acids. Looked up from germline, CDR1 is KGHDR and CDR2 is SFDVKD. With 5 bases clipped from V and 7 bases from J, the junction kept 0 bases outside the gene matches. This chain's CDR3 is CATSGTSGGELFF. The CDR3, as DNA: TGTGCCACCAGTGGGACTAGCGGCGGGGAGCTGTTTTTT.

The rearrangement links TRBV7-2 to TRBJ1-1; TRBD1 might be the D (5 bases). Germline V gives CDR1 SGHTA, CDR2 FQGNSA. The CDR3 loop spans 15 amino acids. The ends were cut back, 6 bases at V and 3 bases at J, with 17 bases in the middle. CDR3 coding DNA: TGTGCCAGCAGTCCAGCCGGGACGGCCTACACTGAAGCTTTCTTT. Protein sequence: CASSPAGTAYTEAFF.

This chain joins TRBV20-1 and TRBJ1-1; possible D gene TRBD1, 5 bases. Germline V CDR1 and CDR2: DFQATT, SNEGSKA (reference sequence). This CDR3 is built from 14 residues. The ends were cut back, 6 bases at V and 2 bases at J, with 16 bases in the middle. This CDR3 reads CSASPAGGNTEAFF. DNA of the CDR3: TGCAGTGCGTCCCCAGCGGGGGGAAACACTGAAGCTTTCTTT.

The chain carries TRBV20-1 and TRBJ1-5; 7 bases match TRBD1. V shed 4 bases and J 4 bases; nucleotides not matched to a gene: 7. Germline V gene lookup returns CDR1 DFQATT and CDR2 SNEGSKA (reference sequence). This CDR3 has 14 amino acids. This CDR3 reads CSAIRDSQNQPQHF. The DNA of the CDR3 is TGCAGTGCTATCCGGGACAGTCAGAATCAGCCCCAGCATTTT.

The V gene is TRBV7-8, the J gene TRBJ1-2; D may be TRBD1 (5 bases). V lost 1 base, J lost 4 bases, and 7 bases lay in between. The CDR3 loop spans 13 amino acids. CDR1 SGHVS and CDR2 FQNEAQ come from the germline V gene. The CDR3, as DNA: TGTGCCAGCAGCTTAGGGGGGGGCTATGGCTACACCTTC. Residues: CASSLGGGYGYTF.

The sample holds a few counts of this clonotype. The J gene is TRBJ1-5, the V gene TRBV20-1; D call uncertain. The CDR3 consists of 14 residues. Germline assignment: CDR1 DFQATT and CDR2 SNEGSKA (reference sequence). The V and J ends lost 2 bases and 5 bases respectively, with 13 bases between them. The CDR3 region is CSARRERKHQPQHF. CDR3 bases: TGCAGTGCTAGACGGGAAAGGAAGCATCAGCCCCAGCATTTT.

The chain has TRBV20-1 and TRBJ2-7; 7 bases line up with TRBD1. With V trimmed by 7 bases and J by 2 bases, 8 bases remained unmatched. This CDR3 has 13 amino acids. Germline CDR1 and CDR2: DFQATT and SNEGSKA (reference sequence). CDR3 DNA: TGCAGTGTTCCGGGACAGAGGACCTACGAGCAGTACTTC. It is translated as CSVPGQRTYEQYF.

This clonotype has only a few counts. CDR3 DNA: TGCAGTGCTAGAGACGGAGATAGCAATCAGCCCCAGCATTTT. It specifies CSARDGDSNQPQHF. The rearrangement links TRBV20-1 to TRBJ1-5; D call uncertain. CDR3 size: 14 residues. Trimming took off 0 bases at V and 0 bases at J, with 6 bases between the two ends. The germline V gene has CDR1 DFQATT and CDR2 SNEGSKA (reference sequence).

A few counts support this clonotype. CDR3 loop: CASSSRDRRNQPQHF. CDR3 DNA sequence: TGTGCCAGCAGTTCCCGGGACAGAAGGAATCAGCCCCAGCATTTT. The genes are TRBV12-3 or TRBV12-4 and TRBJ1-5, with TRBD1 matching over 7 bases. This CDR3 spans 15 amino acids. Unmatched junction bases numbered 7, after V lost 4 bases and J lost 4 bases.

The chain uses TRBV25-1 and TRBJ1-2, with a weak D call TRBD1 (5 bases). This CDR3 spans 14 amino acids. The V and J ends lost 0 bases and 8 bases respectively, with 13 bases between them. CDR1 MGHDK and CDR2 SYGVNS come from the germline V gene. CDR3 nucleotide sequence: TGTGCCAGCAGTGAATACAGGGATTCTAAGGGCTACACCTTC. Encoded protein: CASSEYRDSKGYTF.